Each of the 22 T cell receptor beta chains below was sequenced from the same sample in a study of blood T cell repertoires in COVID-19. The data were produced by immunoSEQ multiplex PCR, yet TCRdb's version contains in-frame clones alone and is incomplete. Among about 24,000 clones listed, roughly 89% were seen once. Material for sequencing was peripheral blood. The receptor source for this set is a woman aged 70-85 years with active COVID-19.

This chain joins TRBV27 and TRBJ2-3; 14 bases agree with TRBD2. V gave up 6 bases and J gave up 2 bases; unmatched junction bases: 7. The germline V gene has CDR1 MNHEY and CDR2 SMNVEV (reference sequence). This CDR3 is 17 amino acids long. The CDR3 sequence is CASSRGLAGGFTDTQYF. Here the CDR3 DNA reads TGTGCCAGCAGCCGAGGACTAGCGGGGGGTTTCACAGATACGCAGTATTTT.

The J gene is TRBJ1-1, the V gene TRBV19, with 9 bases identical to TRBD1. This CDR3 is built from 17 residues. Trimming took 4 bases from V and 1 from J; bases not matched to a gene: 10. Germline V lookup: CDR1 LNHDA, CDR2 SQIVND (reference sequence). For the CDR3, the DNA is TGTGCCAGTAGTACGCCGGGACAGGGCGGGGCGAACACTGAAGCTTTCTTT. As protein: CASSTPGQGGANTEAFF.

V gene TRBV5-1 combines with J gene TRBJ1-6, with 9 bases that match TRBD1. Germline V gene data show CDR1 as SGHRS and CDR2 as YFSETQ. The CDR3 length is 16 residues. V lost 4 bases and J lost 8; bases outside the gene matches: 10. The CDR3, as DNA: TGCGCCAGCAGCACCTTACCGGGACAGGGTCATTCACCCCTCCACTTT. It encodes CASSTLPGQGHSPLHF.

The chain couples TRBV7-8 to TRBJ2-3; maybe TRBD2 (6 bases). The CDR3 runs 14 residues. Trimming cost V 5 bases and J 2 bases, with 11 bases left between them. Germline CDR1 SGHVS, CDR2 FQNEAQ. CDR3 loop: CASSSWDFTDTQYF. The CDR3 DNA reads TGTGCCAGCAGCAGCTGGGACTTCACAGATACGCAGTATTTT.

The chain couples TRBV4-3 to TRBJ2-3; TRBD2 matches 7 bases. V was clipped by 7 bases and J by 2 bases; unmatched bases: 3. Per the germline V gene, CDR1 is LGHNA and CDR2 is YSLEER. CDR3 length equals 13 residues. CDR3: CASMGGNTDTQYF. The CDR3 coding sequence is TGCGCCAGCATGGGGGGGAACACAGATACGCAGTATTTT.

J is TRBJ1-1 and V is TRBV6-1, with D perhaps TRBD1 (6 bases). CDR3 length equals 13 residues. CDR1 is MNHNS and CDR2 is SASEGT in the germline V gene. The germline V and J ends were trimmed by 8 bases and 1 base, with 11 bases remaining between them. The DNA for the CDR3 is TGTGCCAGCTGGTCGGGACAGAACACTGAAGCTTTCTTT. It translates to CASWSGQNTEAFF.

CDR3 protein: CATSDLGQGSGNEQFF. The CDR3 DNA sequence: TGTGCCACCAGTGATTTGGGGCAGGGTTCGGGCAATGAGCAGTTCTTC. This chain joins TRBV24-1 and TRBJ2-1; D perhaps matches TRBD1 (5 bases). The CDR3 consists of 16 residues. Germline assignment: CDR1 KGHDR and CDR2 SFDVKD. Trimming took off 0 bases at V and 6 bases at J, with 14 bases between the two ends.

The chain recombines TRBV24-1 with TRBJ2-1, with TRBD2 identical over 9 bases. CDR1 and CDR2 (germline): KGHDR, SFDVKD. The J segment lost 7 bases and the V segment lost 4 bases, leaving 10 bases of the junction unmatched. The CDR3 covers 16 residues. This CDR3 reads CATSDPSGGYRNEQFF. In DNA form, the CDR3 reads TGTGCCACCAGTGACCCGAGCGGGGGGTATAGGAATGAGCAGTTCTTC.

The chain uses TRBV2 and TRBJ2-3, with 8 bases matching TRBD2. The V gene end was trimmed by 6 bases and the J gene end by 2 bases; junction bases not matched to a gene: 10. The germline CDR1 and CDR2 sequences are SNHLY and FYNNEI. The CDR3 spans 16 residues. Written as DNA, the CDR3 is TGTGCCAGCAGGTCTACTAGCGGAGTTATCACAGATACGCAGTATTTT. Its translation is CASRSTSGVITDTQYF.

The rearrangement links TRBV5-4 to TRBJ1-4; 7 nucleotides agree with TRBD1. Per the germline V gene, CDR1 is SGHNT and CDR2 is YYREEE (reference sequence). V shed 0 bases, J shed 2 bases, and the junction held 4 bases outside the gene matches. The CDR3 contains 16 residues. The CDR3 DNA follows: TGTGCCAGCAGCTTGGATCTACAGGGGACTAATGAAAAACTGTTTTTT. This sequence encodes CASSLDLQGTNEKLFF.

On this clone: One end of the junction fails to match germline, which may point to a read error. J is TRBJ2-7 and V is TRBV7-3; 9 nucleotides agree with TRBD2. Germline-derived CDR1 and CDR2 are SGHTA and FQGTGA. The length of the CDR3 is 13 residues. CDR3 DNA: TGTGCCAGCAGCCGCGGGGGGGCCGAAATTCTTTCCTTC. It codes for CASSRGGAEILSF.

The chain is built from TRBV19 and TRBJ1-2; the match to TRBD1 covers 8 bases. V lost 5 bases and J lost 3; bases outside the gene matches: 5. The CDR3 loop spans 14 amino acids. Per the germline V gene, CDR1 is LNHDA and CDR2 is SQIVND (reference sequence). The CDR3 sequence: CASSPQGEYYGYTF. DNA for the CDR3: TGTGCCAGTAGTCCACAGGGGGAATACTATGGCTACACCTTC.

This rearrangement joins TRBV14 to TRBJ2-5; maybe TRBD1 (6 bases). Per the germline V gene, CDR1 is SGHDN and CDR2 is FVKESK. The V and J ends lost 4 bases and 7 bases respectively, with 13 bases between them. The CDR3 loop spans 13 amino acids. The CDR3 nucleotides read TGTGCCAGCAGCCCCCAGGGGTCCGGGACCCAGTACTTC. Translation gives CASSPQGSGTQYF.

The chain couples TRBV18 to TRBJ2-1, with 8 bases identical to TRBD2. CDR3 length equals 14 residues. Per germline, CDR1 KGHSH and CDR2 LQKENI. The V gene end was trimmed by 6 bases and the J gene end by 1 base; junction bases not matched to a gene: 2. This CDR3 reads CASSGGGSYNEQFF. Here the CDR3 DNA reads TGTGCCAGCTCCGGCGGGGGGTCCTACAATGAGCAGTTCTTC.

The rearrangement links TRBV13 to TRBJ2-1; 12 bases fit TRBD2. CDR1 and CDR2 from the germline V gene are PRHDT and FYEKMQ (reference sequence). The CDR3 consists of 18 residues. V lost 0 bases and J lost 0; bases outside the gene matches: 3. This chain's CDR3 is CASSLGLAGGLSYNEQFF. CDR3 nucleotide sequence: TGTGCCAGCAGCTTAGGCCTAGCGGGGGGGCTCTCCTACAATGAGCAGTTCTTC.

The CDR3 DNA sequence: TGTGCCAGCAGCTTAGCAGGGAGCATTCAGTACTTC. It encodes CASSLAGSIQYF. J is TRBJ2-4 and V is TRBV7-9; possible D gene TRBD2, 5 bases. The V gene's germline CDR1 is SEHNR and CDR2 FQNEAQ (reference sequence). V was clipped by 0 bases and J by 9 bases, with 6 bases between them. The CDR3 consists of 12 residues.

V gene TRBV27 combines with J gene TRBJ2-7, with a weak D call TRBD1 (6 bases). The CDR3 runs 14 residues. The germline gives CDR1 MNHEY, CDR2 SMNVEV (reference sequence). Trimming left V 7 bases short and J 7 bases short, with 20 bases between. CDR3 sequence: CASNPVPVDREQYF. In nucleotides, the CDR3 is TGTGCCAGCAACCCTGTCCCCGTCGACAGGGAGCAGTACTTC.

CDR3 loop: CASKEQGSGDSPLHF. CDR3 bases: TGTGCCAGCAAAGAACAGGGTTCTGGCGATTCACCCCTCCACTTT. V usage is TRBV28 and J usage is TRBJ1-6; a possible D gene is TRBD1 (6 bases). V was pared by 7 bases and J by 8 bases, with 18 bases between. The CDR3 has 15 residues. Germline V lookup: CDR1 MDHEN, CDR2 SYDVKM.

V and J are TRBV3-1 (or the pseudogene TRBV3-2) and TRBJ2-3; tentatively, D is TRBD2 (6 bases). Germline values: CDR1 LGHDT, CDR2 YNNKEL (reference sequence). Between the trimmed V and J ends, which lost 2 bases and 6 bases, there was a span of 18 bases. CDR3 length: 16 amino acids. As DNA, the CDR3 is TGTGCCAGCAGCCAATACCGGGACTCCCGGGCTGATACGCAGTATTTT. This gives the protein CASSQYRDSRADTQYF.

V usage is TRBV10-3 and J usage is TRBJ2-3, with 12 bases that match TRBD2. Germline V lookup: CDR1 ENHRY, CDR2 SYGVKD. V trimming: 7 bases; J trimming: 10 bases; junction bases outside the gene matches: 12. The CDR3 has 15 amino acids. CDR3 residues: CAIKASGGDGGAQYF. Written as DNA, the CDR3 is TGTGCCATCAAAGCTAGCGGGGGGGATGGGGGCGCGCAGTATTTT.

J is TRBJ2-5 and V is TRBV10-3; D is perhaps TRBD2 (6 bases). CDR1 and CDR2 (germline): ENHRY, SYGVKD. The germline V and J ends were trimmed by 0 bases and 4 bases, with 15 bases remaining between them. The CDR3 covers 16 residues. The CDR3 nucleotides read TGTGCCATCAGTGAGTCGGGACTTGCGCCCCCAGAGACCCAGTACTTC. Translation gives CAISESGLAPPETQYF.

This chain connects TRBV11-3 to TRBJ1-1; 8 positions match TRBD1. With 1 base clipped from V and 6 bases from J, the junction kept 4 bases outside the gene matches. Germline V gene lookup returns CDR1 SGHNT and CDR2 YENEEA. The CDR3 sequence is 14 residues long. The CDR3 sequence: CASSLGATGAEAFF. CDR3 DNA: TGTGCCAGCAGCTTAGGTGCGACAGGGGCTGAAGCTTTCTTT.